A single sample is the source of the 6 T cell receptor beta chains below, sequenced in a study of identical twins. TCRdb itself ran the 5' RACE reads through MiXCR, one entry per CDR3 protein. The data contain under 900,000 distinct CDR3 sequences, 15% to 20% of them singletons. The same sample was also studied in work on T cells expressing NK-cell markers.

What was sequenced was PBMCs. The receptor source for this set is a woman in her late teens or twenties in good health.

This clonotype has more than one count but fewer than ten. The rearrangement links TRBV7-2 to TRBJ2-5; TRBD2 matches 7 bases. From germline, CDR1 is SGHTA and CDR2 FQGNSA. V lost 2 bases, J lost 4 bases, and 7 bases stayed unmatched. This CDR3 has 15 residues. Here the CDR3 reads CASSLSGGSVETQYF. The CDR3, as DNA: TGTGCCAGCAGCTTATCCGGCGGGAGCGTAGAGACCCAGTACTTC.

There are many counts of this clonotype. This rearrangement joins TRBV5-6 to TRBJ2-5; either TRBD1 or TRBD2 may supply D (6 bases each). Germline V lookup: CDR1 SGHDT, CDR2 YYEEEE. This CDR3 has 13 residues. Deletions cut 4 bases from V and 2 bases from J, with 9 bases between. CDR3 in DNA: TGTGCCAGCAGCAGGGGGACTCAAGAGACCCAGTACTTC. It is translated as CASSRGTQETQYF.

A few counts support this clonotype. The CDR3 reads CASSSDSSGNTIYF. DNA of the CDR3: TGTGCCAGCAGCTCGGACAGCTCCGGAAACACCATATATTTT. The chain combines TRBV9 with TRBJ1-3, with a weak D call TRBD1 (6 bases). The V gene's germline CDR1 is SGDLS and CDR2 YYNGEE. Trimming left V 4 bases short and J 4 bases short, with 12 bases between. This CDR3 comprises 14 residues.

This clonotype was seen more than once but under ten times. CDR3: CSASPAYNEQFF. The CDR3 DNA is TGCAGTGCTAGCCCGGCCTACAATGAGCAGTTCTTC. This chain connects TRBV20-1 to TRBJ2-1; no reliable D call. The length of the CDR3 is 12 residues. Trimming shortened V by 3 bases and J by 2 bases, and 5 bases separated the two germline ends. The germline V gene encodes CDR1 DFQATT and CDR2 SNEGSKA (reference sequence).

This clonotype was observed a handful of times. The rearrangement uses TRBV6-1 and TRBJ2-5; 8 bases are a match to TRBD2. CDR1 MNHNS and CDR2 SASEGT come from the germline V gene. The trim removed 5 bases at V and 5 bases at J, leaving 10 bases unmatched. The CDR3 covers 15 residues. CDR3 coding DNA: TGTGCCAGCAGTCCATCAGCGGGAGCGTATGAGACCCAGTACTTC. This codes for CASSPSAGAYETQYF.

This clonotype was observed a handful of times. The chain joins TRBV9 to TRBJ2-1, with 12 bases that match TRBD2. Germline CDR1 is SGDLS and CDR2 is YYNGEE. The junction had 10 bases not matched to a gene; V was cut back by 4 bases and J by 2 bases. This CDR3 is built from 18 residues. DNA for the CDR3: TGTGCCAGCAGCCCGCGCTCCCTAGCGGGGGGGCCCTACAATGAGCAGTTCTTC. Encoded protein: CASSPRSLAGGPYNEQFF.